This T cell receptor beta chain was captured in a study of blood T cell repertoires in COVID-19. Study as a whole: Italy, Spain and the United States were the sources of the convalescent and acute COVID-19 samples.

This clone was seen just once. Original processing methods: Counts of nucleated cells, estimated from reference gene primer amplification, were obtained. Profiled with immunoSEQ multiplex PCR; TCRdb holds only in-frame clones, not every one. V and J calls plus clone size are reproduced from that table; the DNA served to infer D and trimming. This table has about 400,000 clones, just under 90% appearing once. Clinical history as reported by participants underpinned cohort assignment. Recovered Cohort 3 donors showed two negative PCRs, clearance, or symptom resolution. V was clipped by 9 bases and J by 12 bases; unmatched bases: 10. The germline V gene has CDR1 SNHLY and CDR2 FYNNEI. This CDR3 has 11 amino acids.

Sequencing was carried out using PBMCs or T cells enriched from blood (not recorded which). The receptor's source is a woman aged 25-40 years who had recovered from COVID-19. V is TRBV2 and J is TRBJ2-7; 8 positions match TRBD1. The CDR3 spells CASRQGTQMYF. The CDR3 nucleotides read TGTGCCAGTCGACAGGGGACGCAGATGTACTTC.